This T cell receptor beta chain was captured by sequencing in a study of metastatic and nonmetastatic thyroid tumors. The wider study: Thyroid patients, malignant and benign, had repertoires compared across blood and tumor or nodule tissue.

Study findings and constraints: It was reportedly found that TCR beta diversity was significantly higher in malignant thyroid tumors than in benign nodules, a difference seen in both blood and tumor samples.

Remarks on this clone: Its antigen remains unidentified.

None of the patients had undergone any treatment ahead of thyroid surgery. V lost 0 bases to trimming and J lost 0 bases, with 12 bases between them. The CDR3 totals 17 residues. Germline CDR1 is MGHRA and CDR2 is YSYEKL. As handled by the study authors: Built for papillary thyroid cancer, a distant-metastasis classifier drew on CDR3 differences across clinicopathological groups. Using MiXCR, TCRdb re-called clones from the PCR reads. Here the V and J calls rest on TCRdb's processing, not on the authors' analysis. The data hold about 89,000 clones, with roughly an eighth observed a single time. Sequenced sample: tumor tissue. The rearrangement uses TRBV4-1 and TRBJ1-5; no reliable D call. The clonotype originates from a female donor with papillary thyroid cancer or a benign thyroid nodule (not recorded which). Some clones in this sample may be carry-over from other donors' samples. The CDR3 coding sequence is TGCGCCAGCAGCCAAGATCAAGGAGCTTATAGCAATCAGCCCCAGCATTTT. Translation: CASSQDQGAYSNQPQHF.